This TCR beta chain was sequenced in a study of blood T cell repertoires in COVID-19 (dated by TCRdb to 2020 to 2022). With respect to the entire study: The collaborator samples originated in the United States, Italy and Spain and spanned the acute and convalescent phases of COVID-19. A de-identified subject ID, COVID-19 status, age in years and sex were almost always included in the sample metadata. Where available, HLA class I and class II types were obtained from metadata supplied by the sample provider rather than from assay-based typing. A freely available public database, intended as a resource for researchers studying the immune response to SARS-CoV-2, is where the repertoires were released. The prospective study material was composed of cDNA or gDNA derived from T cells, B-cell-depleted T cells, or PBMCs. The samples were drawn from two sources: the first 160 participants of the ongoing ImmuneRACE study, and approximately 1,300 subjects contributed by 6 global collaborators. Subjects who had been exposed to COVID-19, were actively infected with it, or had recovered from it provided the deeply sampled blood TCRbeta repertoires that made up the dataset. The investigation overall reported the following: How much clinical and demographic metadata was included differed by source and by participant, and the metadata was provided uncurated.

The immunoSEQ Assay, a bias-controlled multiplex PCR, was used to amplify TCRbeta CDR3 regions from genomic DNA. The authors' analysis ran thus. Nucleated cell counts per sample were estimated from amplification of reference gene primers within the assay. To quantify the absolute abundance of each unique TCRbeta CDR3 rearrangement, sequence reads were collapsed and filtered. Productive Simpson clonality was computed per sample as the square root of Simpson's diversity index over productive rearrangements. The table was pulled from immuneACCESS by TCRdb, which kept in-frame rearrangements only. Such tables lose some clones; where checked, under half of the loss comes from unresolved V genes, and the rest has no known cause. The V and J calls and clone size were taken over from that table, and D and trimming were inferred from the DNA. The sample yields 70,000 to 90,000 clones; over 75% were counted once. Around a tenth of the sample lies in the top ten.

As to this clone: Its antigen target is currently unknown. Nothing much larger sits one base from this clone, and base qualities are not available.

One collaborating source in Seattle enrolled patients during active infection and followed them longitudinally through the course of disease. The collaborating institutions used their own protocols to collect whole blood in K2EDTA tubes. Collaborator samples were shipped for TCRbeta analysis as frozen whole blood, isolated PBMCs, or DNA extracted from either sample type. The CDR3 holds 13 amino acids from the cysteine to the phenylalanine. Only the CDR3 part of the read is kept: 39 bases, read in frame from the first base. Via the germline V gene, CDR1 is SGHTS and CDR2 YDEGEE. Trimmed from V: 7 bases; trimmed from J: 9 bases; junction bases lacking a gene match: 11.

The rearrangement combines TRBV5-8 with TRBJ2-3; 7 bases in between match TRBD2. Sequencing was carried out using peripheral blood. This TCR came from a man between 50 and 59 years old with COVID-19, enrolled during active disease. CDR3 loop: CASSGQGGLTQYF. The sequenced DNA: TGTGCCAGCTCTGGGCAGGGAGGGCTCACGCAGTATTTT.